A single sample is the source of the 20 T cell receptor beta chains below, sequenced in a study of CD8 T cells in ankylosing spondylitis. MiXCR was run by TCRdb on the 5' RACE reads, yielding one entry per CDR3 protein. The sample yields about 160,000 distinct CDR3 sequences, roughly 18% seen once. Material: blood, either unsorted or a sorted T cell fraction (not recorded which). Every receptor here comes from a male donor with ankylosing spondylitis or in good health (not recorded which).

The chain combines TRBV28 with TRBJ2-7; 7 nucleotides agree with TRBD2. CDR1 is MDHEN and CDR2 is SYDVKM in the germline V gene. Losses at the gene ends were 3 bases for V and 6 bases for J; bases not matched to a gene: 2. This CDR3 contains 12 residues. The CDR3 spells CASSFRGVEQYF. The DNA for the CDR3 is TGTGCCAGCAGTTTCCGGGGGGTCGAGCAGTACTTC. Variable domain in full (rest from reference TRBV28 and TRBJ2-7): DVKVTQSSRYLVKRTGEKVFLECVQDMDHENMFWYRQDPGLGLRLIYFSYDVKMKEKGDIPEGYSVSREKKERFSLILESASTNQTSMYLCASSFRGVEQYFGPGTRLTVT.

This clonotype was counted ten times or more. The chain joins TRBV4-1 to TRBJ2-7, with 13 bases that match TRBD2. This CDR3 region has 15 residues. Trimming at V came to 5 bases and at J to 3 bases, leaving 4 bases not matched to a gene. CDR1 is MGHRA, CDR2 YSYEKL, per germline. This CDR3 reads CASSEGLAGNYEQYF. CDR3 in DNA: TGCGCCAGCAGCGAGGGACTAGCGGGAAACTACGAGCAGTACTTC.

The chain uses TRBV11-2 and TRBJ2-3, with 7 bases aligning to TRBD1. Germline lookup yields CDR1 SGHAT and CDR2 FQNNGV. V gave up 2 bases and J gave up 2 bases; unmatched junction bases: 4. CDR3 length: 15 amino acids. The CDR3 spells CASSLWGQLTDTQYF. Here the CDR3 DNA reads TGTGCCAGCAGCTTATGGGGACAGCTCACAGATACGCAGTATTTT.

This clonotype was seen ten or more times. The rearrangement uses TRBV4-1 and TRBJ1-2, with 7 bases lining up with TRBD1. Unmatched junction bases numbered 8, after V lost 2 bases and J lost 2 bases. This CDR3 region has 16 residues. CDR1 is MGHRA, CDR2 YSYEKL, per germline. The CDR3 nucleotides are TGCGCCAGCAGCCAAAGAGGACAGGACGACAACTATGGCTACACCTTC. It codes for CASSQRGQDDNYGYTF.

This clonotype was counted ten times or more. The chain combines TRBV5-1 with TRBJ2-7, with D perhaps TRBD2 (5 bases). CDR3 length equals 14 residues. Trimming removed 4 bases at V and 0 bases at J, with 11 bases between. The germline gives CDR1 SGHRS, CDR2 YFSETQ. The CDR3 nucleotides read TGCGCCAGCAGCCCGAGCGGTCTCTCCTACGAGCAGTACTTC. It is translated as CASSPSGLSYEQYF. Drawing the rest from reference TRBV5-1 and TRBJ2-7, the complete variable domain is KAGVTQTPRYLIKTRGQQVTLSCSPISGHRSVSWYQQTPGQGLQFLFEYFSETQRNKGNFPGRFSGRQFSNSRSEMNVSTLELGDSALYLCASSPSGLSYEQYFGPGTRLTVT.

As for this clonotype: With a much larger clone just one base away, this may be a read error. V gene TRBV5-1 combines with J gene TRBJ1-1; maybe TRBD1 (6 bases). V lost 0 bases and J 6 bases, leaving 12 bases between the germline ends. CDR3 size: 14 residues. Germline V gene data show CDR1 as SGHRS and CDR2 as YFSETQ. The CDR3 coding sequence is TGCGCCAGCAGCTTGGAGGGGGACGGGCCTGAAGCTTTCTTT. Protein sequence: CASSLEGDGPEAFF.

This clonotype was observed at least ten times. V is TRBV10-3 and J is TRBJ2-1, with 7 bases that match TRBD2. The J segment lost 4 bases and the V segment lost 4 bases, leaving 7 bases of the junction unmatched. The CDR3 consists of 15 residues. In germline, CDR1 is ENHRY, CDR2 SYGVKD. The CDR3 reads CAISGTRGGYNEQFF. The CDR3 DNA sequence: TGTGCCATCAGTGGCACGCGCGGGGGTTACAATGAGCAGTTCTTC.

This clonotype has just a few counts. The chain combines TRBV27 with TRBJ2-6, with unresolved D. V was trimmed by 8 bases and J by 2 bases, leaving 7 bases between them. The CDR3 has 13 residues. Germline CDR1 is MNHEY and CDR2 is SMNVEV (reference sequence). The CDR3: CASQRPGANVLTF. DNA of the CDR3: TGTGCCAGCCAACGTCCTGGGGCCAACGTCCTGACTTTC.

This sequence joins TRBV7-2 and TRBJ1-2; 7 bases agree with TRBD1. The V gene end was trimmed by 1 base and the J gene end by 4 bases; junction bases not matched to a gene: 3. The germline V gene encodes CDR1 SGHTA and CDR2 FQGNSA. The length of the CDR3 is 14 residues. CDR3 sequence: CASSLDRGPYGYTF. The CDR3 DNA follows: TGTGCCAGCAGCTTAGACAGGGGCCCCTATGGCTACACCTTC.

In its sample, this clonotype was seen many times. This chain uses TRBV15 with TRBJ2-4; 7 bases align to TRBD1. The CDR3 loop spans 15 amino acids. Germline V gene lookup returns CDR1 LNHNV and CDR2 YYDKDF (reference sequence). Unmatched junction bases numbered 5, after V lost 1 base and J lost 5 bases. The CDR3 sequence is CATSRGDSLENIQYF. DNA of the CDR3: TGTGCCACCAGCAGAGGGGACAGCTTAGAAAACATTCAGTACTTC.

The chain uses TRBV6-5 and TRBJ2-5; no reliable D call. V was clipped by 2 bases and J by 5 bases, with 12 bases between them. The CDR3 contains 14 residues. CDR1 and CDR2 from the germline V gene are MNHEY and SVGAGI. The CDR3 bases are TGTGCCAGCAGTTACCCCTCCCTTAAGGAGACCCAGTACTTC. Encoded protein: CASSYPSLKETQYF.

With respect to this clonotype: The conserved phenylalanine or tryptophan normally closing the CDR3 is absent here, so this likely arose from a read error. This chain connects TRBV15 to TRBJ1-2; D gene unclear. The CDR3 is 14 residues long. Germline loops: CDR1 LNHNV, CDR2 YYDKDF (reference sequence). CDR3 residues: CVTSRDYRFHGYTL. The CDR3 DNA follows: TGTGTCACCAGCAGAGATTACAGATTCCATGGCTACACCCTC.

This clonotype has at least ten counts. The genes are TRBV24-1 and TRBJ2-1; D call uncertain. CDR3 length: 12 amino acids. Trimming removed 4 bases from V and 12 bases from J, with 12 bases in between. CDR1 and CDR2 (germline): KGHDR, SFDVKD. The CDR3 loop reads CATSEPLGRQFF. The CDR3 bases are TGTGCCACCAGTGAACCTCTAGGGCGGCAGTTCTTC.

Worth noting for this clonotype: One end of the junction does not line up with germline, which may come from a read error. J is TRBJ2-4 and V is TRBV6-1; D is perhaps TRBD1 (6 bases). The length of the CDR3 is 12 residues. CDR1 and CDR2 from the germline V gene are MNHNS and SASEGT. For the CDR3, the DNA is TGTGCCAGCAGTGTAACGGGACAAATTGATAGGTTC. Translating gives CASSVTGQIDRF.

There are many counts of this clonotype. This sequence joins TRBV7-3 and TRBJ1-4; D is unresolved. Germline V gene lookup returns CDR1 SGHTA and CDR2 FQGTGA. V dropped 0 bases and J dropped 5 bases, with 10 bases sitting between them. The CDR3 runs 15 residues. This CDR3 reads CASSLTNNPNEKLFF. The CDR3 DNA reads TGTGCCAGCAGCTTAACCAACAATCCCAATGAAAAACTGTTTTTT.

This clonotype was picked up many times. This chain uses TRBV28 with TRBJ2-3; D unresolved. This CDR3 has 12 residues. The ends were cut back, 7 bases at V and 2 bases at J, with 7 bases in the middle. Germline V gene data show CDR1 as MDHEN and CDR2 as SYDVKM. CDR3 DNA sequence: TGTGCCAGCAAGACTCTCACAGATACGCAGTATTTT. It encodes CASKTLTDTQYF.

This clonotype came up a few times. The chain recombines TRBV28 with TRBJ1-2, with unresolved D. Deletions cut 8 bases from V and 5 bases from J, with 6 bases between. Germline V gene lookup returns CDR1 MDHEN and CDR2 SYDVKM. The CDR3 length is 10 residues. The chain's CDR3 is CASHRYGYTF. As DNA, the CDR3 is TGTGCCAGCCACAGATATGGCTACACCTTC.

The J gene is TRBJ2-1, the V gene TRBV19, with no clear D. Trimming took 2 bases from V and 7 from J, leaving 9 bases between them. There are 13 residues in the CDR3. Looked up from germline, CDR1 is LNHDA and CDR2 is SQIVND (reference sequence). CDR3 bases: TGTGCCAGTAGTATAAAGGGCCGGAATGAGCAGTTCTTC. Its translation: CASSIKGRNEQFF.

The table lists this clonotype with many counts. The chain recombines TRBV7-9 with TRBJ2-5; D unresolved. The CDR3 extends over 12 amino acids. Trimming left V 6 bases short and J 5 bases short, with 10 bases between. Per the germline V gene, CDR1 is SEHNR and CDR2 is FQNEAQ (reference sequence). CDR3 sequence: CASSISGETQYF. In DNA, the CDR3 is TGTGCCAGCAGTATCTCCGGTGAGACCCAGTACTTC. The complete variable domain, with remaining parts taken from reference TRBV7-9 and TRBJ2-5, reads DTGVSQNPRHKITKRGQNVTFRCDPISEHNRLYWYRQTLGQGPEFLTYFQNEAQLEKSRLLSDRFSAERPKGSFSTLEIQRTEQGDSAMYLCASSISGETQYFGPGTRLLVL.

The V and J genes are TRBV24-1 and TRBJ2-2; TRBD1 agrees at 9 bases. With 7 bases clipped from V and 6 bases from J, the junction kept 2 bases outside the gene matches. Germline assignment: CDR1 KGHDR and CDR2 SFDVKD. CDR3 size: 13 residues. The CDR3 nucleotides read TGTGCCACCAGGACAGGGGGTGCCGGGGAGCTGTTTTTT. Translated: CATRTGGAGELFF.